A single sample is the source of the 24 T cell receptor beta chains below, sequenced in a study of CXCR3-negative and CXCR3-positive naive CD8 T cells. Points from the study as a whole: The TRB CDR3s that CXCR3-positive naive cells carried were more hydrophobic than those of CXCR3-negative naive cells.

UMI-tagged TRB cDNA libraries were built via 5' RACE. No DNA is given; TCRdb re-called the 5' RACE reads and lists each CDR3 protein once. Reported are around 80,000 distinct CDR3 sequences; the ten largest clones contain approximately 0.6%. Their antigens are not known. Sequencing input: naive CXCR3+ CD8+ T cells from blood. Subset reported: CD45RO-CCR7+CD27+CD95- naive CD8+ T cells expressing CXCR3 (TNR3+). The receptors derive from a human donor in good health. Some clones in this sample may be carry-over from other donors' samples.

The chain joins TRBV29-1 to TRBJ2-1; TCRdb's D call of TRBD2 is untestable without DNA. CDR3 length equals 13 residues. The germline gives CDR1 SQVTM, CDR2 ANQGSEA. The CDR3 sequence is CSVDREGIDEQFF.

The chain links TRBV4-2 to TRBJ1-3; TCRdb calls TRBD1, which cannot be checked without DNA. This CDR3 has 16 residues. The V gene's germline CDR1 is LGHNA and CDR2 YNFKEQ. CDR3 protein: CASSQDPGILGNTIYF.

The chain uses TRBV5-6 and TRBJ2-3; TCRdb designates TRBD2, a call that cannot be tested without DNA. This CDR3 spans 17 amino acids. The germline V gene has CDR1 SGHDT and CDR2 YYEEEE. The CDR3 loop is CASSPDGRATKTDTQYF.

The chain employs TRBV28 and TRBJ1-5; there is no DNA to check the TCRdb D call of TRBD1. The CDR3 runs 19 residues. CDR1 is MDHEN and CDR2 is SYDVKM in the germline V gene. CDR3 residues: CASSPPPEQIPLFLQPQHF.

The chain carries TRBV7-8 and TRBJ2-7. The CDR3 sequence is 13 residues long. Germline CDR1 reads SGHVS; CDR2 reads FQNEAQ. The CDR3 loop is CASSLDAAYEQYF.

J is TRBJ2-1 and V is TRBV24-1; TCRdb picks TRBD2, but there is no DNA to check that call. CDR1 is KGHDR and CDR2 is SFDVKD in the germline V gene. The CDR3 is 14 residues long. Here the CDR3 reads CATSASGSYNEQFF.

The gene calls are TRBV7-9 and TRBJ2-4; checking the TCRdb D call of TRBD1 is not possible without DNA. CDR1 is SEHNR and CDR2 is FQNEAQ in the germline V gene (reference sequence). The CDR3 runs 12 residues. This chain's CDR3 is CASSPGVDIQYF.

V usage is TRBV7-6 and J usage is TRBJ2-1; the TCRdb call, TRBD1, lacks DNA for checking. Germline V gives CDR1 SGHVS, CDR2 FNYEAQ. CDR3 length equals 15 residues. The CDR3: CASSYSGDPAYEQFF.

The V and J genes are TRBV4-1 and TRBJ2-1; without DNA, the TCRdb call of TRBD2 cannot be checked. Germline lookup yields CDR1 MGHRA and CDR2 YSYEKL. The CDR3 consists of 14 residues. The CDR3 is CASSQGSGSPEQFF.

This chain connects TRBV27 to TRBJ1-4. CDR3 length equals 13 residues. Per the germline V gene, CDR1 is MNHEY and CDR2 is SMNVEV (reference sequence). Here the CDR3 reads CASSSPTNEKLFF.

The chain uses TRBV29-1 and TRBJ2-2; the TCRdb call, TRBD1, lacks DNA for checking. Germline V gives CDR1 SQVTM, CDR2 ANQGSEA. The CDR3 spans 14 residues. The CDR3 loop is CSVLDRENTGELFF.

This chain joins TRBV20-1 and TRBJ2-7; with no DNA, the TCRdb D assignment of TRBD1 cannot be verified. The CDR3 totals 11 residues. Germline V gene lookup returns CDR1 DFQATT and CDR2 SNEGSKA (reference sequence). CDR3 sequence reads: CSVRGRYEQYF.

The chain has TRBV6-4 and TRBJ2-3; TCRdb designates TRBD2, a call that cannot be tested without DNA. Looked up from germline, CDR1 is MRHNA and CDR2 is SNTAGT. The CDR3 contains 18 residues. Here the CDR3 reads CASSDSGTSGGGTDTQYF.

CDR3 amino acids: CASSSDRSYEQYF. This chain links TRBV6-6 with TRBJ2-7. This CDR3 spans 13 amino acids. Per the germline V gene, CDR1 is MNHNY and CDR2 is SVGAGI (reference sequence).

The genes are TRBV14 and TRBJ2-7; TCRdb lists TRBD2, though no DNA is available to test this call. CDR1 and CDR2 from the germline V gene are SGHDN and FVKESK. The CDR3 sequence is 15 residues long. The CDR3 protein is CASSQGLAGGYEQYF. Full variable domain (outside the CDR3, taken from reference TRBV14 and TRBJ2-7): EAGVTQFPSHSVIEKGQTVTLRCDPISGHDNLYWYRRVMGKEIKFLLHFVKESKQDESGMPNNRFLAERTGGTYSTLKVQPAELEDSGVYFCASSQGLAGGYEQYFGPGTRLTVT.

This CDR3 is CASSLGQGSYGYTF. This chain connects TRBV7-8 to TRBJ1-2; TCRdb picks TRBD1, but there is no DNA to check that call. The CDR3 consists of 14 residues. Germline CDR1 and CDR2: SGHVS and FQNEAQ.

The chain couples TRBV5-6 to TRBJ1-2; the TRBD1 assignment by TCRdb is unverifiable without DNA. This CDR3 spans 14 amino acids. The germline gives CDR1 SGHDT, CDR2 YYEEEE. The CDR3 is CASSSSGGGYGYTF.

CDR3 residues: CASSYSGTGNEQFF. The chain is built from TRBV6-5 and TRBJ2-1; the D call from TCRdb, TRBD1, cannot be confirmed without DNA. The CDR3 covers 14 residues. CDR1 is MNHEY, CDR2 SVGAGI, per germline.

The chain is built from TRBV10-3 and TRBJ2-1. The CDR3 is made up of 13 amino acids. Germline CDR1 reads ENHRY; CDR2 reads SYGVKD. The CDR3: CAISDGPYNEQFF.

The rearrangement joins TRBV11-2 to TRBJ2-1; TCRdb outputs TRBD1, but without DNA this stays unchecked. The CDR3 runs to 13 residues. The germline V gene encodes CDR1 SGHAT and CDR2 FQNNGV. The chain's CDR3 is CASSSWAVNEQFF.

The chain uses TRBV28 and TRBJ1-5; TCRdb's D call of TRBD1 is untestable without DNA. Germline CDR1 is MDHEN and CDR2 is SYDVKM. This CDR3 region has 14 residues. The CDR3 reads CASSPDSSNQPQHF.

CDR3 sequence reads: CASATLGTSPALSSYNEQFF. The chain links TRBV3-1 to TRBJ2-1; the D gene TCRdb calls, TRBD1, cannot be checked with no DNA. This CDR3 comprises 20 residues. Germline CDR1 LGHDT, CDR2 YNNKEL (reference sequence).

This chain joins TRBV7-9 and TRBJ1-1. The germline V gene has CDR1 SEHNR and CDR2 FQNEAQ (reference sequence). The CDR3 consists of 13 residues. The CDR3 reads CASSLPLDTEAFF.

The chain recombines TRBV24-1 with TRBJ1-1; TCRdb designates TRBD1, a call that cannot be tested without DNA. The CDR3 runs 15 residues. Germline V gene lookup returns CDR1 KGHDR and CDR2 SFDVKD. The CDR3 protein is CATAAGTDDTREAFF.